Presented here are 32 T cell receptor beta chains from one specimen sequenced in a study of follicular helper T cells after annual influenza vaccination. The sample's time point: 2014-2015 season, pre-vaccination. The protocol was immunoSEQ multiplex PCR, while the TCRdb copy is restricted to in-frame clones and leaves out a portion. The sample consists of over 12,000 clones, roughly 86% of them appearing once. The source material was CXCR5- memory CD4+ T cells sorted from blood, sampled on the day of influenza vaccination. These receptors were obtained from an adult who received the influenza vaccine.

V and J are TRBV10-3 and TRBJ2-7; 8 nucleotides align to TRBD2. Trimming cost V 7 bases and J 2 bases; bases outside gene matches: 4. The CDR3 is 13 residues long. From germline, CDR1 is ENHRY and CDR2 SYGVKD. The CDR3, as DNA: TGTGCCATCAAAGCGGGGGAGACCTACGAGCAGTACTTC. Translation: CAIKAGETYEQYF.

The sample holds a few counts of this clone. The gene calls are TRBV5-4 and TRBJ1-6; no reliable D call. The ends were cut back, 0 bases at V and 1 base at J, with 8 bases in the middle. CDR1 SGHNT and CDR2 YYREEE come from the germline V gene (reference sequence). CDR3 length equals 16 residues. The CDR3 DNA follows: TGTGCCAGCAGCTTGGCCGCCAGGTCCTATAATTCACCCCTCCACTTT. Encoded protein: CASSLAARSYNSPLHF.

V gene TRBV6-5 combines with J gene TRBJ1-2; D possibly corresponds to TRBD1 (5 bases). CDR3 size: 13 residues. The V and J ends lost 6 bases and 2 bases respectively, with 10 bases between them. Germline loops: CDR1 MNHEY, CDR2 SVGAGI. CDR3 amino acids: CASRTAGNYGYTF. DNA for the CDR3: TGTGCCAGCAGGACCGCAGGGAACTATGGCTACACCTTC.

The V gene is TRBV18, the J gene TRBJ2-1, with D unresolved. CDR3 length: 15 residues. The V gene's germline CDR1 is KGHSH and CDR2 LQKENI. Trimming cost V 1 base and J 1 base, with 8 bases left between them. CDR3 amino acids: CASSPQGGSYNEQFF. The CDR3 DNA follows: TGTGCCAGCTCACCACAGGGTGGGTCCTACAATGAGCAGTTCTTC.

The rearrangement uses TRBV4-1 and TRBJ1-1; TRBD1 matches 8 bases. The trim removed 4 bases at V and 0 bases at J, leaving 4 bases unmatched. This CDR3 spans 15 amino acids. Per germline, CDR1 MGHRA and CDR2 YSYEKL. The CDR3 here is CASSRGTGVNTEAFF. Written as DNA, the CDR3 is TGCGCCAGCAGCCGAGGGACAGGCGTGAACACTGAAGCTTTCTTT.

The rearrangement joins TRBV6-5 to TRBJ2-7; 7 nucleotides match TRBD1. Germline V gene sequence: CDR1 MNHEY, CDR2 SVGAGI. J gave up 6 bases and V 3 bases, and 8 bases lay outside the gene matches. The CDR3 loop spans 14 amino acids. For the CDR3, the DNA is TGTGCCAGCAGTTATACCCGGACAGGCCTCGAGCAGTACTTC. Protein: CASSYTRTGLEQYF.

CDR3 sequence (DNA): TGTGCCAGCAGTGTCGGGGGGTTGAGTGGAAACACCATATATTTT. Encoded protein: CASSVGGLSGNTIYF. V gene TRBV2 combines with J gene TRBJ1-3; perhaps TRBD1 as D (5 bases). The CDR3 runs to 15 residues. Germline CDR1 reads SNHLY; CDR2 reads FYNNEI. V was shortened by 4 bases and J by 3 bases, with 13 bases between the two germline ends.

This clone was seen only once. V usage is TRBV7-2 and J usage is TRBJ2-1; TRBD2 matches 10 bases. Germline CDR1 reads SGHTA; CDR2 reads FQGNSA. V was pared by 3 bases and J by 2 bases, with 1 base of the junction left unmatched. The CDR3 spans 15 residues. In DNA form, the CDR3 reads TGTGCCAGCAGCTTTACTAGCGGGACCTACAATGAGCAGTTCTTC. It yields the protein CASSFTSGTYNEQFF.

The chain uses TRBV5-4 and TRBJ2-3; perhaps TRBD1 as D (6 bases). The CDR3 has 14 amino acids. Trimming took off 1 base at V and 1 base at J, with 7 bases between the two ends. Germline loops: CDR1 SGHNT, CDR2 YYREEE (reference sequence). The CDR3: CASSLSGGTDTQYF. The CDR3 DNA sequence: TGTGCCAGCAGCTTGTCAGGGGGCACAGATACGCAGTATTTT.

The chain has TRBV11-2 and TRBJ2-5; TRBD2 might be the D (5 bases). Germline CDR1 SGHAT, CDR2 FQNNGV. The length of the CDR3 is 12 residues. V lost 5 bases and J 2 bases, leaving 6 bases between the germline ends. CDR3 sequence (DNA): TGTGCCAGCAGCAGGGAGCAAGAGACCCAGTACTTC. Translating it yields CASSREQETQYF.

V gene TRBV29-1 combines with J gene TRBJ1-5; 8 bases line up with TRBD1. The CDR3 length is 13 residues. V shed 4 bases and J 5 bases; nucleotides not matched to a gene: 4. Germline CDR1 SQVTM, CDR2 ANQGSEA. The CDR3 bases are TGCAGCGTTGGGGGACAGGACGATCAGCCCCAGCATTTT. It encodes CSVGGQDDQPQHF.

This chain uses TRBV21-1 with TRBJ1-6. TRBV21-1 is described as a pseudogene. The CDR3 is 16 residues long. CDR3 nucleotides: TGTGCCAGCAGCCCCCCCGGGGCAAGGGATAATTCACCCCTCCACTTT. Protein: CASSPPGARDNSPLHF.

This rearrangement joins TRBV5-4 to TRBJ1-4; a possible D gene is TRBD1 (5 bases). V was clipped by 2 bases and J by 10 bases, with 12 bases between them. Germline V gives CDR1 SGHNT, CDR2 YYREEE (reference sequence). The CDR3 has 13 residues. In DNA form, the CDR3 reads TGTGCCAGCAGCTTAATGTCTGGGGGAAAACTGTTTTTT. Translated: CASSLMSGGKLFF.

Details on this clone: The junction and the germline gene differ at one end; a read error may be behind it. The chain carries TRBV7-2 and TRBJ1-6; 10 nucleotides agree with TRBD1. Germline lookup yields CDR1 SGHTA and CDR2 FQGNSA. This CDR3 comprises 14 residues. This CDR3 is CASSLAGQGVPLHF. CDR3 coding DNA: TGTGCCAGCAGCCTAGCTGGACAGGGGGTACCCCTCCACTTT.

V is TRBV19 and J is TRBJ1-2, with D possibly being TRBD1 (5 bases). V was pared by 3 bases and J by 0 bases, with 8 bases between. The CDR3 spans 14 residues. CDR1 is LNHDA, CDR2 SQIVND, per germline (reference sequence). The CDR3 sequence is CASSIGGANYGYTF. The CDR3 nucleotides read TGTGCCAGTAGTATCGGGGGAGCTAACTATGGCTACACCTTC.

This clone came up a few times. The chain recombines TRBV7-2 with TRBJ1-2, with D perhaps matching TRBD1 (5 bases). CDR3 size: 13 residues. Per germline, CDR1 SGHTA and CDR2 FQGNSA. Trimming removed 6 bases at V and 1 base at J, with 9 bases between. DNA for the CDR3: TGTGCCAGCAGTATACAGGATAACTATGGCTACACCTTC. This translates into CASSIQDNYGYTF. Supplemented by reference TRBV7-2 and TRBJ1-2, the full variable domain reads GAGVSQSPSNKVTEKGKDVELRCDPISGHTALYWYRQSLGQGLEFLIYFQGNSAPDKSGLPSDRFSAERTGGSVSTLTIQRTQQEDSAVYLCASSIQDNYGYTFGSGTRLTVV.

The chain combines TRBV6-6 with TRBJ1-6; TRBD1 is a possible D gene (6 bases). Trimming removed 6 bases at V and 8 bases at J, with 20 bases between. The CDR3 extends over 16 amino acids. Germline CDR1 MNHNY, CDR2 SVGAGI (reference sequence). The CDR3 coding sequence is TGTGCCAGCAGCCCCGACGCCGGCGGGGGCTATTCACCCCTCCACTTT. The encoded protein is CASSPDAGGGYSPLHF.

The chain has TRBV11-2 and TRBJ2-5, with D tentatively TRBD2 (6 bases). The germline V gene encodes CDR1 SGHAT and CDR2 FQNNGV. The CDR3 length is 14 residues. With 2 bases removed from V and 1 base from J, the gap between germline ends came to 8 bases. The CDR3 is CASSLWRVQETQYF. The CDR3 DNA is TGTGCCAGCAGCTTATGGAGGGTCCAAGAGACCCAGTACTTC. Looking up the rest from reference TRBV11-2 and TRBJ2-5 gives the full variable domain: EAGVAQSPRYKIIEKRQSVAFWCNPISGHATLYWYQQILGQGPKLLIQFQNNGVVDDSQLPKDRFSAERLKGVDSTLKIQPAKLEDSAVYLCASSLWRVQETQYFGPGTRLLVL.

This clone is a singleton in its sample. The chain recombines TRBV4-1 with TRBJ1-2; 11 bases map to TRBD1. Trimming at V came to 6 bases and at J to 6 bases, leaving 9 bases not matched to a gene. This CDR3 spans 15 amino acids. Germline CDR1 is MGHRA and CDR2 is YSYEKL. The CDR3 DNA reads as TGCGCCAGCAGTCCGGGACAGGGGGGCTCTCATGGCTACACCTTC. It encodes CASSPGQGGSHGYTF.

The rearrangement uses TRBV11-2 and TRBJ2-3, with TRBD2 matching 13 bases. Germline lookup yields CDR1 SGHAT and CDR2 FQNNGV. The CDR3 totals 18 residues. The junction had 6 bases not matched to a gene; V was cut back by 3 bases and J by 0 bases. CDR3 in DNA: TGTGCCAGCAGCTTCGGACTAGCGGGGGCTTCTAGCACAGATACGCAGTATTTT. Its protein product is CASSFGLAGASSTDTQYF.

V and J are TRBV2 and TRBJ2-7, with D maybe TRBD1 (6 bases). Between the trimmed V and J ends, which lost 2 bases and 4 bases, there was a span of 9 bases. The germline gives CDR1 SNHLY, CDR2 FYNNEI. There are 13 residues in the CDR3. This CDR3 reads CASSERTEYEQYF. The CDR3 coding sequence is TGTGCCAGCAGTGAAAGGACAGAGTACGAGCAGTACTTC.

Here the CDR3 reads CASSLFGNQPQHF. CDR3 nucleotides: TGTGCCAGCAGTTTATTTGGGAATCAGCCCCAGCATTTT. This chain uses TRBV28 with TRBJ1-5; D uncertain. CDR1 is MDHEN, CDR2 SYDVKM, per germline. The germline V and J ends were trimmed by 1 base and 4 bases, with 5 bases remaining between them. The CDR3 totals 13 residues.

The chain carries TRBV6-1 and TRBJ1-1; TRBD1 matches 8 bases. V lost 0 bases and J lost 1; bases outside the gene matches: 10. This CDR3 comprises 18 residues. From germline, CDR1 is MNHNS and CDR2 SASEGT. In DNA form, the CDR3 reads TGTGCCAGCAGTGAAGCTCGAGGACAGGGAAAAAGGAACACTGAAGCTTTCTTT. Translation: CASSEARGQGKRNTEAFF.

Comment on this clone: One junction end does not reproduce the germline sequence, and a read error may be involved. The chain employs TRBV2 and TRBJ2-1; TRBD2 agrees at 8 bases. The CDR3 consists of 17 residues. Germline CDR1 SNHLY, CDR2 FYNNEI. The CDR3 here is CASSEGPRGGKYNEQFF. Here the CDR3 DNA reads TGTGCCAGCAGCGAAGGACCCCGGGGGGGGAAATACAATGAGCAGTTCTTC.

The CDR3 DNA sequence: TGTGCCAGCAGTAAACTAGCGGTTAACACCGGGGAGCTGTTTTTT. Residues: CASSKLAVNTGELFF. The V gene is TRBV27, the J gene TRBJ2-2; TRBD2 matches at 8 bases. The CDR3 length is 15 residues. After removal of 5 bases from V and 2 bases from J, the junction contained 4 bases not matched to a gene. Germline CDR1 and CDR2: MNHEY and SMNVEV (reference sequence).

This rearrangement joins TRBV11-2 to TRBJ2-5; 13 nucleotides line up with TRBD2. Germline V gene lookup returns CDR1 SGHAT and CDR2 FQNNGV. V lost 5 bases, J lost 5 bases, and 11 bases stayed unmatched. The CDR3 contains 17 residues. This CDR3 is CASSLRLAGGRGETQYF. In DNA form, the CDR3 reads TGTGCCAGCAGCCTAAGACTAGCGGGGGGCCGCGGTGAGACCCAGTACTTC. Combining the CDR3 with reference TRBV11-2 and TRBJ2-5 gives the whole variable domain EAGVAQSPRYKIIEKRQSVAFWCNPISGHATLYWYQQILGQGPKLLIQFQNNGVVDDSQLPKDRFSAERLKGVDSTLKIQPAKLEDSAVYLCASSLRLAGGRGETQYFGPGTRLLVL.

The V gene is TRBV2, the J gene TRBJ2-6; D is unclear. Germline CDR1 is SNHLY and CDR2 is FYNNEI. CDR3 length equals 15 residues. V gave up 1 base and J gave up 0 bases, with 4 bases separating them. CDR3 in DNA: TGTGCCAGCAGTGAAGTACTCTCTGGGGCCAACGTCCTGACTTTC. This translates into CASSEVLSGANVLTF. Together with reference TRBV2 and TRBJ2-6, the CDR3 gives the full variable domain: EPEVTQTPSHQVTQMGQEVILRCVPISNHLYFYWYRQILGQKVEFLVSFYNNEISEKSEIFDDQFSVERPDGSNFTLKIRSTKLEDSAMYFCASSEVLSGANVLTFGAGSRLTVL.

This clone was counted a few times. The V and J genes are TRBV5-1 and TRBJ1-6; D is unclear. This CDR3 region has 13 residues. CDR1 and CDR2 from the germline V gene are SGHRS and YFSETQ. Trimming removed 10 bases at V and 7 bases at J, with 15 bases between. CDR3 DNA sequence: TGCGCCTCGCGAACCGGAGGGAATTCACCCCTCCACTTT. Translation gives CASRTGGNSPLHF.

This rearrangement joins TRBV28 to TRBJ2-2; 7 positions match TRBD1. The CDR3 runs to 13 residues. CDR1 is MDHEN and CDR2 is SYDVKM in the germline V gene. V lost 6 bases and J lost 7; bases outside the gene matches: 5. CDR3 protein: CASRLQGRGELFF. The CDR3 DNA sequence: TGTGCCAGCAGACTACAGGGGCGCGGGGAGCTGTTTTTT.

V and J are TRBV25-1 and TRBJ2-7; unclear D gene. Looked up from germline, CDR1 is MGHDK and CDR2 is SYGVNS. V lost 3 bases, J lost 1 base, and 10 bases lay in between. The CDR3 runs 14 residues. The CDR3 spells CASSDRVSSYEQYF. As DNA, the CDR3 is TGTGCCAGCAGTGATAGGGTCTCTTCCTACGAGCAGTACTTC.

The rearrangement joins TRBV4-2 to TRBJ2-5; 10 bases map to TRBD2. The CDR3 runs to 18 residues. In germline, CDR1 is LGHNA, CDR2 YNFKEQ. V lost 1 base to trimming and J lost 2 bases; unmatched junction nucleotides: 10. In nucleotides, the CDR3 is TGTGCCAGCAGCCAAGCATCAGGAGCGGGGGGGGCACAAGAGACCCAGTACTTC. Its translation is CASSQASGAGGAQETQYF.

This clone was recorded once. The chain links TRBV5-6 to TRBJ2-3; either TRBD1 or TRBD2 may fit D (5 bases each). The CDR3 length is 16 residues. Looked up from germline, CDR1 is SGHDT and CDR2 is YYEEEE. V gave up 5 bases and J gave up 4 bases, with 20 bases separating them. DNA of the CDR3: TGTGCCAGCAGTTCAAGACAGATCGGAGGCCCAGATACGCAGTATTTT. This sequence encodes CASSSRQIGGPDTQYF.